The 11 T cell receptor beta chains below come from one sample, sequenced in a study of blood T cell repertoires in COVID-19. The protocol was immunoSEQ multiplex PCR, while the TCRdb copy is restricted to in-frame clones and leaves out a portion. The sample has 200,000 to 250,000 clones; roughly 90% are singletons. Input material: PBMCs or T cells enriched from blood (not recorded which). The origin of the receptors is a woman aged 30 to 39 with acute COVID-19.

This chain links TRBV19 with TRBJ2-2, with 14 bases aligning to TRBD2. Trimming took 6 bases from V and 3 from J; bases not matched to a gene: 9. The CDR3 is made up of 18 amino acids. CDR1 LNHDA and CDR2 SQIVND come from the germline V gene (reference sequence). The CDR3 here is CASRSRLAGGFDTGELFF. Here the CDR3 DNA reads TGTGCCAGTAGGTCTCGACTAGCGGGAGGGTTTGACACCGGGGAGCTGTTTTTT.

V gene TRBV6-1 combines with J gene TRBJ1-5; D might be TRBD1 (5 bases). Looked up from germline, CDR1 is MNHNS and CDR2 is SASEGT. V lost 1 base and J lost 1, with 17 bases in between. The length of the CDR3 is 18 residues. The CDR3 is CASSEGYWGRRSNQPQHF. In DNA form, the CDR3 reads TGTGCCAGCAGTGAAGGATATTGGGGCAGAAGGAGCAATCAGCCCCAGCATTTT.

The rearrangement uses TRBV11-2 and TRBJ2-5; the D gene is possibly TRBD1 (7 bases). The CDR3 extends over 16 amino acids. The ends were cut back, 4 bases at V and 5 bases at J, with 20 bases in the middle. Germline CDR1 is SGHAT and CDR2 is FQNNGV. CDR3 amino acids: CASSSGGTVGSETQYF. DNA for the CDR3: TGTGCCAGCAGCTCAGGGGGGACGGTTGGGTCGGAGACCCAGTACTTC.

This rearrangement joins TRBV11-3 to TRBJ2-6; 9 bases line up with TRBD2. The trim removed 1 base at V and 0 bases at J, leaving 4 bases unmatched. There are 18 residues in the CDR3. Germline CDR1 and CDR2: SGHNT and YENEEA. CDR3 bases: TGTGCCAGCAGCTTAGGGCTAGCGGGGAGCTCTGGGGCCAACGTCCTGACTTTC. Protein: CASSLGLAGSSGANVLTF.

V gene TRBV29-1 combines with J gene TRBJ1-2; TRBD1 is a possible D gene (5 bases). This CDR3 contains 11 residues. Germline V gives CDR1 SQVTM, CDR2 ANQGSEA. CDR3 sequence (DNA): TGCACGGGGGTGGGAAACTATGGCTACACCTTC. This encodes CTGVGNYGYTF.

The chain couples TRBV10-3 to TRBJ1-1; D is unclear. V was clipped by 4 bases and J by 2 bases, with 8 bases between them. Germline V gene data show CDR1 as ENHRY and CDR2 as SYGVKD. The CDR3 totals 13 residues. The CDR3 DNA follows: TGTGCCATCAGTGCCCTTGTCAACACTGAAGCTTTCTTT. This sequence encodes CAISALVNTEAFF.

This clone was found once. The chain recombines TRBV2 with TRBJ2-1; 7 bases align to TRBD2. The CDR3 spans 16 residues. With V trimmed by 6 bases and J by 0 bases, 8 bases remained unmatched. Germline V gene lookup returns CDR1 SNHLY and CDR2 FYNNEI. The CDR3 nucleotides are TGTGCCAGCAGATTACTAGCGACCCTCTCCTACAATGAGCAGTTCTTC. It codes for CASRLLATLSYNEQFF. Drawing the rest from reference TRBV2 and TRBJ2-1, the complete variable domain is EPEVTQTPSHQVTQMGQEVILRCVPISNHLYFYWYRQILGQKVEFLVSFYNNEISEKSEIFDDQFSVERPDGSNFTLKIRSTKLEDSAMYFCASRLLATLSYNEQFFGPGTRLTVL.

The rearrangement uses TRBV7-3 and TRBJ2-7; D gene ambiguous. The CDR3 runs 13 residues. Germline CDR1 and CDR2: SGHTA and FQGTGA. Trimming left V 0 bases short and J 6 bases short, with 9 bases between. In DNA, the CDR3 is TGTGCCAGCAGCTTAACGCGCTCGGGCGAGCAGTACTTC. Its protein is CASSLTRSGEQYF.

The chain couples TRBV12-5 to TRBJ1-5, with no clear D. CDR1 and CDR2 (germline): LGHNT, FRNRAP. The CDR3 runs 12 residues. With 6 bases removed from V and 4 bases from J, the gap between germline ends came to 7 bases. The CDR3 DNA reads TGTGCTAGTGGACTCCTTAATCAGCCCCAGCATTTT. Translation: CASGLLNQPQHF.

The chain links TRBV6-5 to TRBJ1-1; D is ambiguous. Germline loops: CDR1 MNHEY, CDR2 SVGAGI. The CDR3 totals 14 residues. The V and J ends lost 4 bases and 7 bases respectively, with 16 bases between them. Here the CDR3 reads CASSWLTAGSEAFF. CDR3 DNA sequence: TGTGCCAGCAGTTGGTTAACAGCCGGGAGTGAAGCTTTCTTT.

The chain joins TRBV19 to TRBJ1-2, with 8 nucleotides matching TRBD1. The V and J ends lost 6 bases and 4 bases, in that order; junction bases with no gene match: 4. Germline-derived CDR1 and CDR2 are LNHDA and SQIVND (reference sequence). This CDR3 has 13 residues. The CDR3 protein is CASSRQGRYGYTF. The CDR3 DNA reads TGTGCCAGTAGCAGACAGGGGCGCTATGGCTACACCTTC.